Following are 23 T cell receptor beta chains from one sample sequenced in a study of cytomegalovirus exposure and HLA in healthy donors. It was with 60 Vbeta and 13 Jbeta primers that the PCR ran. Assay: immunoSEQ multiplex PCR; the TCRdb copy retains only in-frame clones and omits some. This sample yields 200,000 to 300,000 clones, of which roughly 73% are seen a single time; 0.4% to 0.6% belongs to the top ten. The sequenced material came from PBMCs. The source of these receptors is a boy younger than 18 in good health and CMV-seronegative.

The CDR3 sequence: CASSLYGARGAEAFF. CDR3 nucleotide sequence: TGTGCCAGCAGTTTATACGGGGCCCGGGGGGCTGAAGCTTTCTTT. The V call is TRBV27, the J call TRBJ1-1; D is possibly TRBD1 (5 bases). V dropped 1 base and J dropped 6 bases, with 15 bases sitting between them. CDR3 size: 15 residues. In germline, CDR1 is MNHEY, CDR2 SMNVEV (reference sequence).

The rearrangement uses TRBV30 and TRBJ1-4; 9 bases are shared with TRBD1. V trimming: 4 bases; J trimming: 6 bases; junction bases outside the gene matches: 6. Germline V CDR1 and CDR2: GTSNPN, SVGIG (reference sequence). This CDR3 comprises 14 residues. The CDR3 DNA reads TGTGCCTGGACCCTGACAGGGGGACATGAAAAACTGTTTTTT. Its translation: CAWTLTGGHEKLFF.

The DNA of the CDR3 is TGTGCCTGGAGTGTACGAATTACCAGGGTCCATGAAGCTTTCTTT. As protein: CAWSVRITRVHEAFF. The rearrangement links TRBV30 to TRBJ1-1; tentative D call: TRBD1 (5 bases). The CDR3 spans 15 residues. Trimming took off 0 bases at V and 7 bases at J, with 18 bases between the two ends. From germline, CDR1 is GTSNPN and CDR2 SVGIG (reference sequence).

This clone was observed once. The chain has TRBV29-1 and TRBJ2-5, with D maybe TRBD2 (6 bases). This CDR3 has 14 amino acids. Trimming stripped 2 bases from V and 2 bases from J, with 12 bases between. Looked up from germline, CDR1 is SQVTM and CDR2 is ANQGSEA. The CDR3 nucleotides read TGCAGCGTTGAAAGTTGGGGAGGTCAAGAGACCCAGTACTTC. As protein: CSVESWGGQETQYF.

CDR3 sequence reads: CASSYRGDNEQFF. CDR3 DNA: TGTGCCAGCAGCTACCGGGGAGACAATGAGCAGTTCTTC. This chain joins TRBV7-3 and TRBJ2-1, with a weak D call TRBD2 (5 bases). Trimming cost V 4 bases and J 5 bases, with 9 bases left between them. The germline V gene encodes CDR1 SGHTA and CDR2 FQGTGA. The CDR3 spans 13 residues.

The chain couples TRBV2 to TRBJ2-7, with 7 bases lining up with TRBD1. With V trimmed by 4 bases and J by 0 bases, 3 bases remained unmatched. The CDR3 loop spans 14 amino acids. Germline CDR1 is SNHLY and CDR2 is FYNNEI. CDR3 sequence: CASSVTGSSYEQYF. The CDR3 DNA follows: TGTGCCAGCAGTGTGACAGGGAGCTCCTACGAGCAGTACTTC.

The chain employs TRBV11-2 and TRBJ2-1; D unresolved. CDR1 SGHAT and CDR2 FQNNGV come from the germline V gene. This CDR3 contains 15 residues. The V end was cut by 5 bases, the J end by 0 bases, with 11 bases between. Here the CDR3 DNA reads TGTGCCAGCAGCCGCGTAGGCGGCTCCTACAATGAGCAGTTCTTC. Its translation is CASSRVGGSYNEQFF.

This clone turned up a few times. V and J are TRBV19 and TRBJ1-4; a weak D match, TRBD1 (6 bases). The CDR3 covers 16 residues. Trimming removed 8 bases at V and 5 bases at J, with 21 bases between. Germline lookup yields CDR1 LNHDA and CDR2 SQIVND (reference sequence). The CDR3 DNA sequence: TGTGCCAGTTCTATTCGCGGGCGGGGGCCAAATGAAAAACTGTTTTTT. As protein: CASSIRGRGPNEKLFF.

This clone was seen a few times. This rearrangement joins TRBV6-6 to TRBJ1-1, with D possibly being TRBD1 (6 bases). V was trimmed by 6 bases and J by 0 bases, leaving 11 bases between them. The CDR3 loop spans 14 amino acids. Germline lookup yields CDR1 MNHNY and CDR2 SVGAGI (reference sequence). CDR3 sequence reads: CASRDRSMNTEAFF. The CDR3 DNA sequence: TGTGCCAGCAGAGACAGGTCCATGAACACTGAAGCTTTCTTT.

This chain links TRBV18 with TRBJ2-1; TRBD1 matches 8 bases. The CDR3 loop spans 15 amino acids. Trimming took 5 bases from V and 8 from J; bases not matched to a gene: 11. CDR1 is KGHSH and CDR2 is LQKENI in the germline V gene. The CDR3 DNA reads TGTGCCAGCTCAAATTACAGGGGGGAATTGGATGAGCAGTTCTTC. Translating gives CASSNYRGELDEQFF. Together with reference TRBV18 and TRBJ2-1, the CDR3 gives the full variable domain: NAGVMQNPRHLVRRRGQEARLRCSPMKGHSHVYWYRQLPEEGLKFMVYLQKENIIDESGMPKERFSAEFPKEGPSILRIQQVVRGDSAAYFCASSNYRGELDEQFFGPGTRLTVL.

The V and J genes are TRBV12-5 and TRBJ1-5, with 8 bases fitting TRBD1. Germline loops: CDR1 LGHNT, CDR2 FRNRAP. CDR3 size: 15 residues. V dropped 1 base and J dropped 6; count of bases not matched to a gene: 5. The CDR3 reads CASGLGTGGFQPQHF. The CDR3 coding sequence is TGTGCTAGTGGTTTGGGAACAGGGGGATTTCAGCCCCAGCATTTT.

The rearrangement uses TRBV5-4 and TRBJ2-1, with D tentatively TRBD2 (5 bases). This CDR3 comprises 13 residues. Trimming pared 2 bases from V and 9 bases from J, leaving 12 bases between. Germline loops: CDR1 SGHNT, CDR2 YYREEE (reference sequence). CDR3 region: CASSFTRAGEQFF. As DNA, the CDR3 is TGTGCCAGCAGCTTCACGAGGGCAGGTGAGCAGTTCTTC.

V and J are TRBV7-9 and TRBJ2-1; D is undetermined. Germline CDR1 is SEHNR and CDR2 is FQNEAQ (reference sequence). V shed 5 bases and J shed 10 bases, with 9 bases lying between them. The CDR3 totals 11 residues. CDR3 nucleotide sequence: TGTGCCAGCAGCCTTGTCGCGGAGCAGTTCTTC. Translating it yields CASSLVAEQFF.

V is TRBV27 and J is TRBJ2-1, with 8 bases identical to TRBD2. This CDR3 comprises 14 residues. Looked up from germline, CDR1 is MNHEY and CDR2 is SMNVEV (reference sequence). The ends lost 6 bases at V and 8 bases at J; junction bases unmatched: 9. The DNA for the CDR3 is TGTGCCAGCAGCCGTAGGACGGGAGGGCATGAGCAGTTCTTC. Translated, it gives CASSRRTGGHEQFF.

This clone was observed a handful of times. The chain employs TRBV19 and TRBJ2-2, with a weak D call TRBD2 (5 bases). From germline, CDR1 is LNHDA and CDR2 SQIVND (reference sequence). Trimming stripped 6 bases from V and 4 bases from J, with 15 bases between. The CDR3 has 15 residues. CDR3 loop: CASRPGMWGTGELFF. CDR3 nucleotide sequence: TGTGCCAGTAGGCCCGGGATGTGGGGCACCGGGGAGCTGTTTTTT.

This chain connects TRBV19 to TRBJ1-2; 7 bases fit TRBD1. The CDR3 extends over 14 amino acids. Germline CDR1 and CDR2: LNHDA and SQIVND (reference sequence). The V gene end was trimmed by 8 bases and the J gene end by 0 bases; junction bases not matched to a gene: 6. CDR3 bases: TGTGCCAGTTTTCGACAGGGTCCTAACTATGGCTACACCTTC. It encodes CASFRQGPNYGYTF.

This clone was observed a few times. The CDR3 coding sequence is TGTGCCACGCGCCCAGTTGGACAGGGGATAGGGGGCGAGCAGTACTTC. Encoded protein: CATRPVGQGIGGEQYF. The chain uses TRBV10-3 and TRBJ2-7; 9 nucleotides align to TRBD1. This CDR3 is 16 amino acids long. Germline assignment: CDR1 ENHRY and CDR2 SYGVKD. With 10 bases clipped from V and 6 bases from J, the junction kept 19 bases outside the gene matches.

The chain uses TRBV6-5 and TRBJ2-4, with D maybe TRBD1 (5 bases). V was shortened by 2 bases and J by 2 bases, with 10 bases between the two germline ends. CDR3 size: 15 residues. Germline lookup yields CDR1 MNHEY and CDR2 SVGAGI. CDR3 DNA: TGTGCCAGCAGTTACCTTGCAGGGACCAAAAACATTCAGTACTTC. Translation gives CASSYLAGTKNIQYF.

This chain joins TRBV6-5 and TRBJ2-7, with D perhaps TRBD2 (5 bases). This CDR3 is built from 13 residues. V was pared by 0 bases and J by 9 bases, with 12 bases between. Germline V gene sequence: CDR1 MNHEY, CDR2 SVGAGI. The CDR3 loop reads CASSYSNGVWQYF. CDR3 nucleotide sequence: TGTGCCAGCAGTTACTCGAACGGGGTATGGCAGTACTTC.

The chain has TRBV6-5 and TRBJ2-7; tentatively, D is TRBD2 (6 bases). CDR3 length equals 12 residues. Germline loops: CDR1 MNHEY, CDR2 SVGAGI. The V and J ends lost 5 bases and 6 bases respectively, with 11 bases between them. The CDR3 nucleotides read TGTGCCAGCAGTGCGACTAGTTTCGAGCAGTACTTC. Its protein is CASSATSFEQYF.

This clone has just a few counts. The chain is built from TRBV30 and TRBJ2-3; unclear D gene. Germline V gene sequence: CDR1 GTSNPN, CDR2 SVGIG (reference sequence). The V end lost 4 bases, the J end lost 2 bases, and 7 bases lay between the germline ends. The length of the CDR3 is 12 residues. In DNA, the CDR3 is TGTGCCTGGACTAGAAACACAGATACGCAGTATTTT. As protein: CAWTRNTDTQYF.

The genes are TRBV4-1 and TRBJ1-1, with D possibly being TRBD1 (6 bases). The CDR3 spans 14 residues. Germline V lookup: CDR1 MGHRA, CDR2 YSYEKL. Trimming left V 3 bases short and J 1 base short, with 9 bases between. DNA for the CDR3: TGCGCCAGCAGCCACGGACAGAAGAACACTGAAGCTTTCTTT. This codes for CASSHGQKNTEAFF.

The J gene is TRBJ2-5, the V gene TRBV27; the match to TRBD1 covers 9 bases. The CDR3 extends over 16 amino acids. Per the germline V gene, CDR1 is MNHEY and CDR2 is SMNVEV (reference sequence). J gave up 5 bases and V 5 bases, and 12 bases lay outside the gene matches. Here the CDR3 DNA reads TGTGCCAGCAGTCCCCTACAGGGGGCGGTAGGGGAGACCCAGTACTTC. This sequence encodes CASSPLQGAVGETQYF.